This TCR beta chain was identified during a study of T-cell reconstitution after alpha-beta-depleted transplantation in children. Study-level results: Roughly two months post-transplant, alpha-beta T cells reportedly originated from several hundred graft clones that had expanded. At day 60, the high TCRbeta diversity found in some patients originated from recipient T cells and thymic progenitors that had survived. Most T-cell counts and diversity one year after the transplant came from T cells that were newly produced.

TCRbeta library construction was performed incorporating unique molecular identifiers. MiXCR was run by TCRdb on the PCR reads, yielding one entry per CDR3 protein. The sample consists of about 260,000 distinct CDR3 sequences, roughly 7.7% of them appearing once. This clonotype was seen only a few times. Its matching antigen is unknown. CDR3 size: 14 residues. Germline V CDR1 and CDR2: PRHDT, FYEKMQ (reference sequence). V dropped 5 bases and J dropped 6 bases, with 16 bases sitting between them. This sequence was found in a male patient aged 5 to 17 who had a stem cell transplant for acute lymphoblastic leukemia, so the T cells may come from the graft donor. The rearrangement links TRBV13 to TRBJ1-2; no firm D call. This specimen was PBMCs, mostly from graft donor cells, taken 180 days after TCRalphabeta/CD19-depleted stem cell transplant. CDR3 coding DNA: TGTGCCAGCAGCGAAACAACGGGGAATGATGGCTACACCTTC. Amino acid sequence: CASSETTGNDGYTF.